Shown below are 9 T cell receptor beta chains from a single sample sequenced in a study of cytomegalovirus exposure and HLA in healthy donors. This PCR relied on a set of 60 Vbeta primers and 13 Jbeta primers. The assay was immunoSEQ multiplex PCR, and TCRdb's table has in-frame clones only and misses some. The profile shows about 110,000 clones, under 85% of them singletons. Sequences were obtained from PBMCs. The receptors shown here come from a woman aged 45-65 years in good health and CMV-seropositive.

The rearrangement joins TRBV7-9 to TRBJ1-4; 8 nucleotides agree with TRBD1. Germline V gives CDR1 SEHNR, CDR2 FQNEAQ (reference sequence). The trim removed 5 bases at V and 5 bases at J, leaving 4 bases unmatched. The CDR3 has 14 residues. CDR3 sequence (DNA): TGTGCCAGCAGCCCCGGGACAGGAAATGAAAAACTGTTTTTT. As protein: CASSPGTGNEKLFF.

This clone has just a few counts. DNA for the CDR3: TGTGCCAGTAGGGGAGGGTGGAGCAATGAGCAGTTCTTC. This gives the protein CASRGGWSNEQFF. V usage is TRBV27 and J usage is TRBJ2-1; 7 nucleotides align to TRBD2. Germline V gene sequence: CDR1 MNHEY, CDR2 SMNVEV (reference sequence). With 9 bases clipped from V and 6 bases from J, the junction kept 8 bases outside the gene matches. The length of the CDR3 is 13 residues.

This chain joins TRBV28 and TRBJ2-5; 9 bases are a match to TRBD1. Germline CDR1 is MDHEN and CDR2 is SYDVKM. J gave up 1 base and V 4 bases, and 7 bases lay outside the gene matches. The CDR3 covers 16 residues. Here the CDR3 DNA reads TGTGCCAGCAGTTCATCGACAGGGGGAGGCCAAGAGACCCAGTACTTC. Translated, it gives CASSSSTGGGQETQYF. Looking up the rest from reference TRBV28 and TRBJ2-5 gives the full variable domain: DVKVTQSSRYLVKRTGEKVFLECVQDMDHENMFWYRQDPGLGLRLIYFSYDVKMKEKGDIPEGYSVSREKKERFSLILESASTNQTSMYLCASSSSTGGGQETQYFGPGTRLLVL.

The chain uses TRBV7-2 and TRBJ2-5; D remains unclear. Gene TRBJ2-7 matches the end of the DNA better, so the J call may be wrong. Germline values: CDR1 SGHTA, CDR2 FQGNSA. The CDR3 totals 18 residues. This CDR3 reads CASSRLEALGAPRYEQYF. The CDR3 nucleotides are TGTGCCAGCAGCCGATTAGAAGCCCTCGGAGCGCCGCGCTACGAGCAGTACTTC.

CDR3 protein: CASSRRDIDEKLFF. CDR3 nucleotides: TGTGCCAGCAGTCGCAGGGATATAGATGAAAAACTGTTTTTT. This chain links TRBV11-3 with TRBJ1-4; D is possibly TRBD1 (5 bases). CDR1 is SGHNT and CDR2 is YENEEA in the germline V gene. This CDR3 is 14 amino acids long. Trimming cost V 6 bases and J 6 bases, with 14 bases left between them.

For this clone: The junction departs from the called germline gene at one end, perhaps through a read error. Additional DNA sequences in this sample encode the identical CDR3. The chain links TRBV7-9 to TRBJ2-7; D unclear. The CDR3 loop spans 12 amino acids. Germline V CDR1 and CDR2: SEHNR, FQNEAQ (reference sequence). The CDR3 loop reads CSSSPSSYEQYF. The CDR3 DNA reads TGTTCCAGCAGTCCCTCCTCCTACGAGCAGTACTTC. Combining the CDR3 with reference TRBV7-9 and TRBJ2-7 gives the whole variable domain DTGVSQNPRHKITKRGQNVTFRCDPISEHNRLYWYRQTLGQGPEFLTYFQNEAQLEKSRLLSDRFSAERPKGSFSTLEIQRTEQGDSAMYLCSSSPSSYEQYFGPGTRLTVT.

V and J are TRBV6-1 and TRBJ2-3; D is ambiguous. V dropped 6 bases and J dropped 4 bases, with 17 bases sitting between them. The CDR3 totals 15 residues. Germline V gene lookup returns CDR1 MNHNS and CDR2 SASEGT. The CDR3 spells CASRPSEQWADTQYF. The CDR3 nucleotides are TGTGCCAGCAGGCCTTCGGAGCAGTGGGCAGATACGCAGTATTTT.

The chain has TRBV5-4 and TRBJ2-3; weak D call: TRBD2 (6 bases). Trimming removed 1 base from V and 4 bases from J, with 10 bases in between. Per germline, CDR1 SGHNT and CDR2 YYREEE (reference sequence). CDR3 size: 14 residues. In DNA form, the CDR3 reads TGTGCCAGCAGCTTGCGGGGGATGGCAGATACGCAGTATTTT. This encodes CASSLRGMADTQYF. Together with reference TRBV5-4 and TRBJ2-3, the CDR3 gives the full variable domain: ETGVTQSPTHLIKTRGQQVTLRCSSQSGHNTVSWYQQALGQGPQFIFQYYREEENGRGNFPPRFSGLQFPNYSSELNVNALELDDSALYLCASSLRGMADTQYFGPGTRLTVL.

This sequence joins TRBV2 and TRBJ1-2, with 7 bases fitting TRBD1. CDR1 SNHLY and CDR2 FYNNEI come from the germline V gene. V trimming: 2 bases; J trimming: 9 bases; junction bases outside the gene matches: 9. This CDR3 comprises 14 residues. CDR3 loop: CASSESIQGKSYTF. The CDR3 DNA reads TGTGCCAGCAGTGAATCAATACAGGGGAAAAGCTACACCTTC.